This T cell receptor beta chain was observed in a study of cytomegalovirus exposure and HLA in healthy donors (dated by TCRdb to the late 2010s). In terms of the full investigation: In an earlier analysis of about 560 of the donors, around 290 Gb of sequence data and roughly 100 million unique TCR beta sequences from roughly 200 million T cells were reported. Roughly 300 gigabases of sequencing data and 70 million to 95 million unique TCR sequences made up an early release that covered 640 HLA-typed donors. Of the roughly 400 genotyped donors, 65% to 90% fell in the genetic ancestry cluster associated with self-reported Caucasian donors. The study aimed to test whether signatures of past pathogen exposure could be identified by cataloging public T cell receptors. The study used immunosequencing to profile the T cell repertoires of around 600 subjects and linked those repertoires to cytomegalovirus serostatus. In addition to the first cohort of 666 subjects, a separate validation cohort of about 120 different subjects was used. High-throughput TCR immunosequencing, statistical association of individual TCRs with disease status, and machine learning were combined to predict cytomegalovirus infection status. To study patterns of TCR occurrence, a later analysis re-analyzed previously published TCR beta repertoires from under 750 donors and added high-resolution HLA genotyping. Rather than drawing on any new phenotypic data, the later analysis identified candidate immune exposures from TCR beta sequences and the way those sequences occurred across donors. An earlier analysis of 587 of the donors applied high-throughput TCR beta sequencing to assess whether each TCR beta V gene segment acted as functional or pseudogenic. Donor age, sex, ethnicity and CMV serostatus were compiled alongside the repertoire data. A later genetic analysis used genome-wide SNP genotypes for about three fifths of the roughly 700 donors, treating that subset as a discovery cohort. Every discovery cohort repertoire had been produced on one sequencing platform. HLA typing covered class I and class II loci at four-digit resolution. Typing coverage varied by locus: roughly 620-640 donors for A, B, C, DRB1 and DQB1; some 520 for DQA1; over 600 for DPA1; around 450 for DPB1. Roughly five DR-DQ haplotypes were handled as single units for association and clustering, since linkage in the cohort was strong. Among about 400 genotyped donors of the cohort, an average of around 240,000 unique TCR beta nucleotide sequences was sequenced per donor, of which approximately 18% were non-productive.

Its CDR3 holds 16 amino acids, cysteine through phenylalanine. The CDR3 DNA has 48 bases and is translated from base 1. Between the V and J ends, shortened by 4 bases and 6 bases respectively, the junction contains 17 bases. The CDR1 and CDR2 encoded by the germline V gene are SGHDT and YYEEEE. Study-level results and caveats: When HLA alleles, especially DR and DQ, strongly co-occurred, attributing TCR associations to individual alleles was difficult. An association between a missense DCLRE1C variant and V-gene and J-gene trimming of TCR beta chains was found in a later genetic analysis and replicated in an independent cohort. Broadly in line with IMGT annotations, most TCR beta V segments showed up in productive rearrangements about 87% or about 30% of the time in an earlier analysis of under 700 of the donors. Because counts were too low, around 17 rarely observed V segments, including chromosome 9 orphons, were left out of the earlier analysis of 500 to 650 of the donors. In a later analysis, the rate of TCR association differed among HLA loci, with DRB1 alleles having the most associated TCRs and HLA-C alleles having the fewest. A further reported finding was that TCR beta sequences accurately predicted the HLA-A and HLA-B alleles for most subjects in the first cohort. The presence/absence analyses assumed that sequencing depth was roughly uniform across donors, and that assumption may not be true. Because the 87-base-pair reads could not distinguish some IMGT-functional V segments, including TRBV6-2 and TRBV6-3, those segments were excluded. In a later analysis, HLA-associated TCR beta chains showed more clonal expansion and lower generation probabilities than non-associated chains that were equally common. A cluster of highly shared sequence variants was judged likely to represent a technical artifact of the sequencing pipeline. Most TCR sequences were observed very rarely across donors, whereas some public TCRs were present in many individuals. In a later analysis, most CMV-associated TCR beta chains were found to appear HLA-restricted, with HLA associations seemingly driven largely by CMV exposure. A later analysis reported that several top co-occurrence clusters appeared linked to parvovirus B19, influenza, CMV and Epstein-Barr virus. Correlated functional status among segregating V segments might be attributable to linkage disequilibrium, but an unknown experimental factor could not be ruled out. CMV serostatus was the only immune exposure information available for the cohort. In the study, some 160 TCR beta chains were listed as associated with cytomegalovirus. In a later genetic analysis, fewer N-insertions in productive TCRs were reported among donors in an Asian-associated ancestry cluster than the roughly 640-donor mean. Cytomegalovirus status was reported to be diagnosed by the classifier with high specificity and sensitivity in both the original and validation cohorts. Only TCR beta chains were sequenced in this cohort, and the absence of alpha or paired-chain data limited detectable features. A later analysis associated about 17,000 TCR beta sequences with specific HLA alleles at a false discovery rate of 0.05. Because HLA typing was missing for some donors at each locus, association tests included only the typed subset. Three of the identified cytomegalovirus-associated TCR beta chains were confirmed in vitro to be specific for cytomegalovirus antigens. The authors suggested that the approach could potentially be generalized to other disease states and immunological phenotypes.

For this clone: Its antigen specificity is not known. No quality values exist for individual bases; no much larger clone is one base distant.

The library relied on the immunoSEQ multiplex PCR assay. A mixture of 60 forward primers for TCR Vbeta segments and 13 reverse primers for TCR Jbeta segments was used in the multiplex PCR. Amplification of the CDR3 region of rearranged TCR beta genes was performed with a multiplex PCR assay on genomic DNA. On the Illumina HiSeq System, the amplified TCR beta libraries were sequenced as 87-base-pair reads. In the paper's pipeline: A later analysis tallied some 79 million unique TCR beta chains across the 666 repertoires, and about 12 million of those chains were shared by two or more donors. Raw reads were error-corrected and collapsed into unique sequences with a nearest-neighbor algorithm that merged closely related sequences to remove PCR and sequencing errors. Alignment of CDR3 sequences to IMGT reference sequences was used to assign V, D and J gene segments. For a sequence to be retained, at least a six-nucleotide match to both a V gene segment and a J gene segment was required. Rearrangements were classified as productive when the CDR3 lacked stop codons and remained in frame with V and J, and all other rearrangements were classified as non-productive. CDR3 was defined according to IMGT convention as the region running from the second conserved V-encoded cysteine to the conserved J-encoded phenylalanine. In an earlier analysis of around 540 of the donors, sequences lacking an unambiguous match to a single V gene segment were excluded. An earlier analysis of about 590 of the donors classified V segments as functional when productive rearrangements were above 56.7% and as segregating when the standard deviation between donors was above 5%. A statistical classification framework was built for diagnosing cytomegalovirus status from the catalog of TCR beta chain sequences. V and J gene assignment, in a later analysis, came from comparing TCR nucleotide sequences with IMGT/GENE-DB human TR gene sequences. Using the TCRdist pipeline, a later analysis assigned CDR3 sequences along with most-parsimonious VDJ recombination scenarios. In a later analysis, each TCR beta chain was defined by its CDR3 amino acid sequence together with its V-gene family, and reads lacking a unique V-gene family were excluded. A later analysis removed nearly 600 highly shared, low-generation-probability nucleotide sequences to deal with suspected cross-contamination and a sequencing artifact. In a later analysis, a clonal expansion index was calculated for each public chain from normalized within-repertoire ranks of inferred template counts. In a later analysis, generation probabilities were computed using a VDJ recombination model fitted to out-of-frame rearrangements, and the results were checked against IGoR. In a later analysis, hypergeometric tests were used to score TCR-TCR, TCR-HLA and TCR-CMV co-occurrence, with a repertoire-size bias correction applied to TCR pairs. False discovery rates were estimated in a later analysis by permuting HLA or CMV assignments 20 times. In a later analysis, co-occurring TCRs were grouped with DBSCAN, and TCRdist sequence similarity was added when clustering was performed within HLA-allele-positive subsets. For co-occurrence clustering, repertoires with fewer than 30,000 or more than 120,000 public chains were excluded, along with roughly five repertoires with anomalous nucleotide sharing. TCRdb took over this immuneACCESS table, retaining in-frame rearrangements with V and J assigned. Such tables are incomplete; in checked studies, under half of the missing clones stem from an unresolved V gene, and the remainder is unexplained. V and J calls and clone size are given by that table; D and trimming were obtained from the DNA. The sample records 150,000 to 200,000 clones, 82% of which are singletons. Approximately 1.5% of the sample comes from the top ten.

In total, roughly 710 healthy bone marrow donors made up the cohort. At the time of sampling, all cohort members were nominally healthy, though unrecorded immune exposures were likely present. The donor was CMV seronegative and belonged to the group of over 300 seronegative cohort members. Every donor gave a peripheral blood sample, and the peripheral blood mononuclear cells from that sample were used for TCR beta sequencing. Genomic DNA was extracted from the blood cell samples with the Qiagen DNeasy Blood Extraction Kit. Sequencing used PBMCs. This receptor was obtained from a man aged 35 to 55 in good health and CMV-seronegative. The chain employs TRBV5-6 and TRBJ1-6; 6 matching bases give a weak D call of TRBD1. This receptor has the CDR3 CASSGSDQGRNSPLHF. The DNA reads as follows: TGTGCCAGCAGCGGGTCGGATCAGGGGCGTAATTCACCCCTCCACTTT.